The next 25 T cell receptor beta chains were all read from a single sample in a study of cytomegalovirus exposure and HLA in healthy donors. The data were produced by immunoSEQ multiplex PCR, yet TCRdb's version contains in-frame clones alone and is incomplete. The sample lists some 45,000 clones, about 93% seen once, with around 7.8% in the top ten. The sequenced sample consisted of PBMCs. The receptors shown here come from a woman under 30 in good health and CMV-seropositive.

V and J are TRBV6-5 and TRBJ2-5; 8 nucleotides agree with TRBD1. The J call may be in error: the DNA end matches TRBJ2-7 better. The CDR3 is made up of 14 amino acids. In germline, CDR1 is MNHEY, CDR2 SVGAGI. The CDR3, as DNA: TGTGCCAGCAGTTCCGACAGGGGATCCTACGAGCAGTACTTC. This translates into CASSSDRGSYEQYF.

V gene TRBV7-2 combines with J gene TRBJ1-5; tentatively, D is TRBD1 (6 bases). CDR3 size: 14 residues. Trimming removed 0 bases at V and 7 bases at J, with 10 bases between. Germline V CDR1 and CDR2: SGHTA, FQGNSA. CDR3 nucleotide sequence: TGTGCCAGCAGCTTAGCGGGGGCGCAACAGCCCCAGCATTTT. As protein: CASSLAGAQQPQHF. Supplemented by reference TRBV7-2 and TRBJ1-5, the full variable domain reads GAGVSQSPSNKVTEKGKDVELRCDPISGHTALYWYRQSLGQGLEFLIYFQGNSAPDKSGLPSDRFSAERTGGSVSTLTIQRTQQEDSAVYLCASSLAGAQQPQHFGDGTRLSIL.

The chain links TRBV7-2 to TRBJ1-2; the D gene is possibly TRBD1 (6 bases). Germline V CDR1 and CDR2: SGHTA, FQGNSA. Trimming took off 1 base at V and 4 bases at J, with 10 bases between the two ends. This CDR3 contains 14 residues. In DNA form, the CDR3 reads TGTGCCAGCAGCTTAGAGGACAGTATCTATGGCTACACCTTC. Its translation: CASSLEDSIYGYTF.

This chain links TRBV5-6 with TRBJ1-5; possibly TRBD1 for D (5 bases). In germline, CDR1 is SGHDT, CDR2 YYEEEE. This CDR3 contains 15 residues. The V end was cut by 4 bases, the J end by 0 bases, with 11 bases between. For the CDR3, the DNA is TGTGCCAGCAGCGCAGCCAGGGTTAGCAATCAGCCCCAGCATTTT. It is translated as CASSAARVSNQPQHF.

The chain employs TRBV29-1 and TRBJ2-1, with unresolved D. Trimming removed 1 base at V and 5 bases at J, with 12 bases between. Germline CDR1 and CDR2: SQVTM and ANQGSEA. This CDR3 is 14 amino acids long. The CDR3 here is CSVEGLFPNNEQFF. The CDR3 region has the DNA TGCAGCGTTGAAGGACTCTTTCCCAACAATGAGCAGTTCTTC.

The CDR3 spells CASSYDGTSGTQYF. CDR3 DNA sequence: TGTGCCAGCAGTTACGATGGGACTAGCGGGACCCAGTACTTC. This chain joins TRBV6-5 and TRBJ2-5, with 11 bases matching TRBD2. Trimming removed 2 bases from V and 7 bases from J; junction bases left unmatched: 3. This CDR3 has 14 residues. Looked up from germline, CDR1 is MNHEY and CDR2 is SVGAGI.

This clone appeared a single time. The chain carries TRBV29-1 and TRBJ2-7, with D maybe TRBD1 (6 bases). CDR3 length: 13 residues. V lost 1 base, J lost 7 bases, and 14 bases lay in between. The germline CDR1 and CDR2 sequences are SQVTM and ANQGSEA. The CDR3 DNA follows: TGCAGCGTTGAAGCAGGGACATCTGGAGAGCAGTACTTC. Its translation: CSVEAGTSGEQYF.

The V gene is TRBV7-2, the J gene TRBJ2-5; 10 positions agree with TRBD2. J lost 4 bases, V lost 5 bases, and 7 bases had no gene match. CDR1 and CDR2 (germline): SGHTA, FQGNSA. CDR3 length equals 15 residues. This CDR3 is CASSRWRLAGETQYF. The CDR3 region has the DNA TGTGCCAGCAGCCGCTGGCGACTAGCGGGAGAGACCCAGTACTTC.

J is TRBJ2-2 and V is TRBV2, with 7 bases identical to TRBD2. V was pared by 8 bases and J by 0 bases, with 3 bases of the junction left unmatched. Germline V CDR1 and CDR2: SNHLY, FYNNEI. The CDR3 is 14 residues long. DNA for the CDR3: TGTGCCAGCCGGGAGGCGACGAACACCGGGGAGCTGTTTTTT. It specifies CASREATNTGELFF.

The rearrangement joins TRBV11-2 to TRBJ2-7; 10 positions match TRBD2. CDR1 is SGHAT, CDR2 FQNNGV, per germline. J lost 1 base, V lost 3 bases, and 3 bases had no gene match. The CDR3 consists of 15 residues. The CDR3 DNA reads as TGTGCCAGCAGCTTGTCTAGCGGGAGTTCCTACGAGCAGTACTTC. This gives the protein CASSLSSGSSYEQYF.

This sequence joins TRBV28 and TRBJ1-2, with 12 nucleotides matching TRBD1. J lost 4 bases, V lost 5 bases, and 8 bases had no gene match. In germline, CDR1 is MDHEN, CDR2 SYDVKM. The CDR3 has 16 amino acids. The CDR3 protein is CASSPGTGGASYGYTF. CDR3 DNA: TGTGCCAGCAGTCCCGGGACAGGGGGCGCAAGCTATGGCTACACCTTC.

This sequence joins TRBV29-1 and TRBJ2-2, with 9 bases that match TRBD2. Germline V gene lookup returns CDR1 SQVTM and CDR2 ANQGSEA. The CDR3 covers 15 residues. Trimming at V came to 6 bases and at J to 4 bases, leaving 9 bases not matched to a gene. Here the CDR3 reads CSVRAGGAGTGELFF. The CDR3 DNA follows: TGCAGCGTCAGGGCGGGAGGGGCGGGCACCGGGGAGCTGTTTTTT.

The rearrangement uses TRBV19 and TRBJ2-3; D is unresolved. The CDR3 extends over 12 amino acids. V gave up 6 bases and J gave up 2 bases, with 6 bases separating them. Per germline, CDR1 LNHDA and CDR2 SQIVND (reference sequence). CDR3 residues: CASSRNTDTQYF. The CDR3 coding sequence is TGTGCCAGTAGCCGTAACACAGATACGCAGTATTTT.

This rearrangement joins TRBV10-2 to TRBJ1-4; D may be TRBD1 (5 bases). The ends were cut back, 7 bases at V and 7 bases at J, with 10 bases in the middle. The CDR3 is 12 amino acids. Germline assignment: CDR1 WSHSY and CDR2 SAAADI. The CDR3 is CASTSGFEKLFF. In DNA, the CDR3 is TGCGCCAGCACCTCAGGGTTTGAAAAACTGTTTTTT.

The chain uses TRBV5-6 and TRBJ2-5; 10 bases are a match to TRBD2. V trimming: 0 bases; J trimming: 5 bases; junction bases outside the gene matches: 4. The germline V gene has CDR1 SGHDT and CDR2 YYEEEE. CDR3 length: 15 amino acids. CDR3 bases: TGTGCCAGCAGCTTGGTCCTAGCGGGAGATGAGACCCAGTACTTC. It is translated as CASSLVLAGDETQYF. Variable domain in full (rest from reference TRBV5-6 and TRBJ2-5): DAGVTQSPTHLIKTRGQQVTLRCSPKSGHDTVSWYQQALGQGPQFIFQYYEEEERQRGNFPDRFSGHQFPNYSSELNVNALLLGDSALYLCASSLVLAGDETQYFGPGTRLLVL.

This sequence joins TRBV29-1 and TRBJ2-3, with 7 bases fitting TRBD1. The junction had 6 bases not matched to a gene; V was cut back by 6 bases and J by 0 bases. Per the germline V gene, CDR1 is SQVTM and CDR2 is ANQGSEA. The CDR3 is made up of 14 amino acids. In DNA, the CDR3 is TGCAGCGTGATGACGACAGGGAGCACAGATACGCAGTATTTT. Its translation is CSVMTTGSTDTQYF.

The chain joins TRBV6-1 to TRBJ2-1; TRBD2 aligns across 9 bases. V dropped 1 base and J dropped 10; count of bases not matched to a gene: 11. From germline, CDR1 is MNHNS and CDR2 SASEGT. This CDR3 has 16 amino acids. The chain's CDR3 is CASSEVSAGGPEEQFF. The CDR3 DNA reads as TGTGCCAGCAGTGAAGTATCAGCGGGAGGCCCCGAGGAGCAGTTCTTC.

The rearrangement uses TRBV5-4 and TRBJ2-2; D call uncertain. The CDR3 spans 17 residues. Germline loops: CDR1 SGHNT, CDR2 YYREEE (reference sequence). Trimming removed 0 bases from V and 0 bases from J, with 12 bases in between. DNA of the CDR3: TGTGCCAGCAGCTTGGATCTCGACACCTCGAACACCGGGGAGCTGTTTTTT. Its protein product is CASSLDLDTSNTGELFF. Drawing the rest from reference TRBV5-4 and TRBJ2-2, the complete variable domain is ETGVTQSPTHLIKTRGQQVTLRCSSQSGHNTVSWYQQALGQGPQFIFQYYREEENGRGNFPPRFSGLQFPNYSSELNVNALELDDSALYLCASSLDLDTSNTGELFFGEGSRLTVL.

The chain combines TRBV18 with TRBJ2-7; 7 bases map to TRBD2. V lost 1 base to trimming and J lost 2 bases; unmatched junction nucleotides: 14. The germline V gene encodes CDR1 KGHSH and CDR2 LQKENI. There are 18 residues in the CDR3. CDR3: CASSPRNSPSGNPYEQYF. The DNA for the CDR3 is TGTGCCAGCTCACCACGCAACAGTCCTAGCGGAAATCCCTACGAGCAGTACTTC.

CDR3 sequence reads: CASRGGGSDTQYF. The CDR3 nucleotides are TGTGCCAGCAGGGGAGGAGGATCAGATACGCAGTATTTT. The rearrangement uses TRBV7-3 and TRBJ2-3; D possibly corresponds to TRBD2 (6 bases). V was shortened by 6 bases and J by 4 bases, with 11 bases between the two germline ends. This CDR3 has 13 amino acids. Germline-derived CDR1 and CDR2 are SGHTA and FQGTGA.

This chain links TRBV28 with TRBJ1-3, with 8 bases that match TRBD1. There are 14 residues in the CDR3. CDR1 MDHEN and CDR2 SYDVKM come from the germline V gene. V lost 2 bases to trimming and J lost 7 bases; unmatched junction nucleotides: 4. CDR3 region: CASSLGRGLNTIYF. CDR3 nucleotide sequence: TGTGCCAGCAGTTTAGGCAGGGGGCTGAACACCATATATTTT.

The rearrangement uses TRBV10-3 and TRBJ2-7; TRBD2 matches at 13 bases. This CDR3 contains 13 residues. Germline V CDR1 and CDR2: ENHRY, SYGVKD. With V trimmed by 9 bases and J by 4 bases, 3 bases remained unmatched. The CDR3 nucleotides are TGTGCCATTGGGACTAGCGGGAAGTACGAGCAGTACTTC. Amino acids: CAIGTSGKYEQYF.

The CDR3 DNA is TGTGCCAGCAGCGTAGGTCTAGATACGCAGTATTTT. This gives the protein CASSVGLDTQYF. The V gene is TRBV9, the J gene TRBJ2-3; no clear D. Trimming took off 0 bases at V and 5 bases at J, with 4 bases between the two ends. This CDR3 region has 12 residues. Germline V CDR1 and CDR2: SGDLS, YYNGEE.

The V gene is TRBV7-2, the J gene TRBJ2-5, with TRBD2 matching 8 bases. Unmatched junction bases numbered 7, after V lost 3 bases and J lost 4 bases. CDR3 size: 15 residues. Germline CDR1 and CDR2: SGHTA and FQGNSA. In DNA, the CDR3 is TGTGCCAGCAGCTTTGGTAGCGGGGCGGGAGAGACCCAGTACTTC. It is translated as CASSFGSGAGETQYF. The full variable domain, its missing parts supplied by reference TRBV7-2 and TRBJ2-5, is GAGVSQSPSNKVTEKGKDVELRCDPISGHTALYWYRQSLGQGLEFLIYFQGNSAPDKSGLPSDRFSAERTGGSVSTLTIQRTQQEDSAVYLCASSFGSGAGETQYFGPGTRLLVL.

The genes are TRBV5-4 and TRBJ2-1; 13 bases match TRBD2. V lost 4 bases, J lost 6 bases, and 7 bases stayed unmatched. Germline lookup yields CDR1 SGHNT and CDR2 YYREEE (reference sequence). The CDR3 is 16 residues long. This CDR3 is CASSGALAGGPNEQFF. Written as DNA, the CDR3 is TGTGCCAGCAGCGGAGCACTAGCGGGAGGGCCCAATGAGCAGTTCTTC.